This T cell receptor (beta chain) was found in a study of response to subunit inactivated influenza vaccine. TCRdb itself ran the RT-PCR reads through MiXCR, one entry per CDR3 protein. The data show around 650,000 distinct CDR3 sequences, approximately 14% seen once. Study-wide results and caveats: There was a suggestion from the authors that each seasonal influenza vaccination recruits few new T cells.

About this clonotype itself: Its antigen is not known.

The TCR was taken from a man aged 50 or older who received an inactivated influenza vaccine. Sequencing was performed on PBMCs from blood, taken 12 days after vaccination.

The CDR3 region is CASSLVLSTDTQYF. CDR3 sequence (DNA): TGTGCCAGCAGCTTAGTCTTGAGCACAGATACGCAGTATTTT. The chain combines TRBV7-9 with TRBJ2-3, with D unresolved. V lost 1 base to trimming and J lost 0 bases, with 5 bases between them. The CDR3 runs 14 residues. The germline V gene encodes CDR1 SEHNR and CDR2 FQNEAQ (reference sequence).